The rows below give T cell receptor beta chains drawn from one sample of a study of identical twins. TCRdb fed the 5' RACE reads into MiXCR, producing one record per CDR3 protein. The sample has roughly 250,000 distinct CDR3 sequences; about 7.3% are singletons. These same data were also listed under a study on yellow fever vaccine responses in identical twins.

Sequences were obtained from memory (CD45RO+) T cells sorted from blood. All receptors come from a woman aged 18-29 years in good health. CDR3s include the opening cysteine and the closing phenylalanine or tryptophan. The order of the fields is J gene, V gene, clone size, D gene, CDR3 protein, CDR3 DNA. The D gene is left open where the match is weak. Some rows mark clone size as missing; the rest say once, few, many or name a class of expanded clone.

J: TRBJ1-1
V: TRBV28
size: -
D: TRBD1
CDR3: CASSFPQTGTAFF
DNA: TGTGCCAGCAGTTTTCCCCAGACAGGGACGGCTTTCTTT

J: TRBJ2-5
V: TRBV7-8
size: -
D: TRBD1
CDR3: CASSLSPGQGARETQYF
DNA: TGTGCCAGCAGCTTATCGCCGGGACAGGGGGCGCGTGAGACCCAGTACTTC

J: TRBJ2-6
V: TRBV19
size: few
D: -
CDR3: CASSIPTTSGANVLTF
DNA: TGTGCCAGTAGTATCCCCACAACCTCTGGGGCCAACGTCCTGACTTTC

J: TRBJ2-6
V: TRBV27
size: -
D: TRBD1
CDR3: CASRSTTGFRSGANVLTF
DNA: TGTGCCAGCCGATCAACGACAGGGTTTAGGTCTGGGGCCAACGTCCTGACTTTC

J: TRBJ2-1
V: TRBV29-1
size: many
D: -
CDR3: CSVAVEGASNEQFF
DNA: TGCAGCGTTGCTGTGGAGGGAGCATCGAATGAGCAGTTCTTC

J: TRBJ2-7
V: TRBV14
size: few
D: TRBD2
CDR3: CASSPGLAAFYEQYF
DNA: TGTGCCAGCAGCCCGGGACTAGCGGCATTCTACGAGCAGTACTTC

J: TRBJ2-7
V: TRBV28
size: few
D: TRBD2
CDR3: CASSSGSYHEQYF
DNA: TGTGCCAGCAGTAGCGGGAGCTACCACGAGCAGTACTTC

J: TRBJ2-1
V: TRBV29-1
size: few
D: -
CDR3: CSVPTPPGAYNEQFF
DNA: TGCAGCGTTCCCACCCCCCCGGGCGCCTACAATGAGCAGTTCTTC

J: TRBJ2-3
V: TRBV6-4
size: -
D: -
CDR3: CASSIEGSGTQYF
DNA: TGTGCCAGCAGCATAGAGGGGAGCGGTACGCAGTATTTT

J: TRBJ1-1
V: TRBV4-1
size: few
D: -
CDR3: CASSQGRAAFF
DNA: TGCGCCAGCAGCCAAGGTCGGGCGGCTTTCTTT

J: TRBJ2-7
V: TRBV20-1
size: -
D: -
CDR3: CSASTSEMGEQYF
DNA: TGCAGTGCTTCGACCTCTGAGATGGGCGAGCAGTACTTC

J: TRBJ2-3
V: TRBV29-1
size: many
D: TRBD1
CDR3: CSAEGGQVGTDTQYF
DNA: TGCAGCGCCGAGGGGGGACAGGTTGGCACAGATACGCAGTATTTT

J: TRBJ2-1
V: TRBV28
size: many
D: -
CDR3: CASSGRDGNNEQFF
DNA: TGTGCCAGCAGTGGTAGGGACGGAAACAATGAGCAGTTCTTC

J: TRBJ2-2
V: TRBV2
size: many
D: -
CDR3: CASEPVGELFF
DNA: TGTGCTAGCGAGCCAGTCGGGGAGCTGTTTTTT

J: TRBJ2-7
V: TRBV5-1
size: many
D: -
CDR3: CASSLSAQPTSSYEQYF
DNA: TGCGCCAGCAGCTTGAGCGCACAGCCTACCAGCTCCTACGAGCAGTACTTC

J: TRBJ2-2
V: TRBV10-1
size: -
D: TRBD2
CDR3: CASSDPGLAGGNTGELFF
DNA: TGCGCCAGCAGTGACCCCGGACTAGCGGGAGGCAACACCGGGGAGCTGTTTTTT

J: TRBJ2-7
V: TRBV19
size: many
D: TRBD1
CDR3: CASSRTGQGGYEQYF
DNA: TGTGCCAGTAGTAGAACGGGACAGGGAGGCTACGAGCAGTACTTC

J: TRBJ2-1
V: TRBV6-5
size: -
D: -
CDR3: CASSYGGTPSSYNEQFF
DNA: TGTGCCAGCAGTTACGGTGGTACTCCGAGCTCCTACAATGAGCAGTTCTTC

J: TRBJ1-1
V: TRBV7-9
size: many
D: -
CDR3: CASSFPADTEAFF
DNA: TGTGCCAGCAGCTTTCCCGCCGACACTGAAGCTTTCTTT

J: TRBJ2-1
V: TRBV10-3
size: -
D: TRBD2
CDR3: CAISFGTSSPYNEQFF
DNA: TGTGCCATCAGTTTTGGGACTAGCAGTCCCTACAATGAGCAGTTCTTC

J: TRBJ2-7
V: TRBV5-1
size: many
D: -
CDR3: CASSLGLINYEQYF
DNA: TGCGCCAGCAGCTTGGGCCTAATTAACTACGAGCAGTACTTC

J: TRBJ2-5
V: TRBV6-1
size: many
D: -
CDR3: CASRTALPQETQYF
DNA: TGTGCCAGCAGGACAGCATTGCCCCAAGAGACCCAGTACTTC

J: TRBJ2-1
V: TRBV6-5
size: many
D: -
CDR3: CASSYSWDTYNEQFF
DNA: TGTGCCAGCAGTTACAGTTGGGACACCTACAATGAGCAGTTCTTC

J: TRBJ2-1
V: TRBV6-5
size: -
D: -
CDR3: CASSLASGRYNEQFF
DNA: TGTGCCAGCAGTTTAGCGTCAGGGCGATACAATGAGCAGTTCTTC

J: TRBJ1-5
V: TRBV12-3/TRBV12-4
size: many
D: -
CDR3: CASSFGGRDQPQHF
DNA: TGTGCCAGCAGTTTTGGGGGGCGGGATCAGCCCCAGCATTTT

J: TRBJ2-2
V: TRBV7-8
size: few
D: TRBD2
CDR3: CASSPLGGLREFSGELFF
DNA: TGTGCCAGCAGCCCTTTGGGTGGGTTGCGGGAGTTTTCCGGGGAGCTGTTTTTT

J: TRBJ2-5
V: TRBV20-1
size: -
D: -
CDR3: CSARGPLESETQYF
DNA: TGCAGTGCTAGAGGACCCCTAGAATCGGAGACCCAGTACTTC

J: TRBJ2-5
V: TRBV7-3
size: -
D: TRBD1
CDR3: CASSVGTGGRETQYF
DNA: TGTGCCAGCAGCGTGGGGACAGGGGGAAGGGAGACCCAGTACTTC